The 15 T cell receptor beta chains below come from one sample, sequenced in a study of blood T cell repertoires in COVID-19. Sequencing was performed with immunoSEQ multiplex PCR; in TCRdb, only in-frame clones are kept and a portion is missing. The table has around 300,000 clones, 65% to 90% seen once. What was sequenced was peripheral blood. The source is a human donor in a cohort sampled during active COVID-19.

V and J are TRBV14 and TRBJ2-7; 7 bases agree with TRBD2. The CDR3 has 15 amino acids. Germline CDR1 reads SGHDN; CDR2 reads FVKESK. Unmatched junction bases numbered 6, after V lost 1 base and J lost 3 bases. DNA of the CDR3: TGTGCCAGCAGCCAAGGGGTTGGGGACTACTACGAGCAGTACTTC. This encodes CASSQGVGDYYEQYF.

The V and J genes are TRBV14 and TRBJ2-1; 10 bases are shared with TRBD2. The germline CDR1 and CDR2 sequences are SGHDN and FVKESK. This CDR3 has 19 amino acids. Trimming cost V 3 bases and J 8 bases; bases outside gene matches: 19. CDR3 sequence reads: CASSQRGLARRGRSDEQFF. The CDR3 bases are TGTGCCAGCAGCCAGCGGGGACTAGCGCGTAGGGGTAGGAGCGATGAGCAGTTCTTC.

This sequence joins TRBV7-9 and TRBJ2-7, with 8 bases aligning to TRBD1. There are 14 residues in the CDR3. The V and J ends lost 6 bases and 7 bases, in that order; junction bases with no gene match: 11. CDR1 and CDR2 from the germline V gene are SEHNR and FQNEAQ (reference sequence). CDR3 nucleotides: TGTGCCAGCAGTAGTGCAGGGGGCGCATTAGAGCAGTACTTC. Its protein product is CASSSAGGALEQYF.

For the CDR3, the DNA is TGTGCCAGCAGCCCAACTAGCGGTAGCTCCTACAATGAGCAGTTCTTC. Translated: CASSPTSGSSYNEQFF. The rearrangement joins TRBV7-8 to TRBJ2-1; TRBD2 aligns across 8 bases. Germline CDR1 and CDR2: SGHVS and FQNEAQ. The ends lost 5 bases at V and 0 bases at J; junction bases unmatched: 6. The CDR3 is 16 amino acids.

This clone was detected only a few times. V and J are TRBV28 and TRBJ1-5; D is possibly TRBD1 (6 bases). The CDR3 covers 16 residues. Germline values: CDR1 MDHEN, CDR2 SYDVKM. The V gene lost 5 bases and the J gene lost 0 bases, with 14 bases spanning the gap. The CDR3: CASSLGGASSNQPQHF. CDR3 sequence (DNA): TGTGCCAGCAGTCTCGGGGGGGCGTCTAGCAATCAGCCCCAGCATTTT.

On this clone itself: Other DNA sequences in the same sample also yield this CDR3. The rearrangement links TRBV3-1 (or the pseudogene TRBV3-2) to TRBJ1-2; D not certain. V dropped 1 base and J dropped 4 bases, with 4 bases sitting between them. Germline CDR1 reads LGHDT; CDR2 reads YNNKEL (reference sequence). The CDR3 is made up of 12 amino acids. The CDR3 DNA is TGTGCCAGCAGCCAAGCCTCCTATGGCTACACCTTC. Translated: CASSQASYGYTF.

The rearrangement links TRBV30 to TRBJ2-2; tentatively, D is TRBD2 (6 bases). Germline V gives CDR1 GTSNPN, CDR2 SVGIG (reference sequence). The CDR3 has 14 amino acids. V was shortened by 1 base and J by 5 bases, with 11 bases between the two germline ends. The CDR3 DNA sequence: TGTGCCTGGAGTGGGCGGGGAGGAACCGGGGAGCTGTTTTTT. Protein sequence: CAWSGRGGTGELFF.

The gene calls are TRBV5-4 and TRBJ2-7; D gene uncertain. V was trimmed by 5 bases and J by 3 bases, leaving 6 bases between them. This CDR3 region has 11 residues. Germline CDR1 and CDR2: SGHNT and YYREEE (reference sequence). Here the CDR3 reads CASRYYYEQYF. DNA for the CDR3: TGTGCCAGCAGATATTACTACGAGCAGTACTTC.

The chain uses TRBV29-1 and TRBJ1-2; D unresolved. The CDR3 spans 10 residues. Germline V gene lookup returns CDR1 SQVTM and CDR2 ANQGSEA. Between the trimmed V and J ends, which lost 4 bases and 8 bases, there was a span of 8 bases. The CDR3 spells CSVVDWGYTF. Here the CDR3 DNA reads TGCAGCGTTGTTGACTGGGGCTACACCTTC.

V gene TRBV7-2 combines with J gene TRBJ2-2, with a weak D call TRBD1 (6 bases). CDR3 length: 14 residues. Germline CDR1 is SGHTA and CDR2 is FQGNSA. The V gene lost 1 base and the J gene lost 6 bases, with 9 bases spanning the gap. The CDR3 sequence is CASSLGRGPGELFF. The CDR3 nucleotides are TGTGCCAGCAGCTTAGGCAGGGGTCCCGGGGAGCTGTTTTTT.

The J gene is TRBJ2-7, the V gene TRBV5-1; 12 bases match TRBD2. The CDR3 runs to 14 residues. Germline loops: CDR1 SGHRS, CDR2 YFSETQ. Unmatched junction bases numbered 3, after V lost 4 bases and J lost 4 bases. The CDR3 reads CASSQGLAGYEQYF. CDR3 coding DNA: TGCGCCAGCAGCCAGGGACTAGCGGGTTACGAGCAGTACTTC.

The CDR3: CSAGLANHNEQFF. In nucleotides, the CDR3 is TGCAGCGCTGGACTAGCGAACCACAATGAGCAGTTCTTC. J is TRBJ2-1 and V is TRBV29-1; 9 bases agree with TRBD2. J lost 5 bases, V lost 7 bases, and 6 bases had no gene match. Per germline, CDR1 SQVTM and CDR2 ANQGSEA. The CDR3 contains 13 residues.

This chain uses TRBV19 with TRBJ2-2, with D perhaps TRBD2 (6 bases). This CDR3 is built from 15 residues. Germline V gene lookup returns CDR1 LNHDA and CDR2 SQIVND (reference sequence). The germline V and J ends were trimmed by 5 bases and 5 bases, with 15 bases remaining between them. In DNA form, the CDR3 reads TGTGCCAGTAGTCCCGTCGGCGGAGGGACCGGGGAGCTGTTTTTT. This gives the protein CASSPVGGGTGELFF.

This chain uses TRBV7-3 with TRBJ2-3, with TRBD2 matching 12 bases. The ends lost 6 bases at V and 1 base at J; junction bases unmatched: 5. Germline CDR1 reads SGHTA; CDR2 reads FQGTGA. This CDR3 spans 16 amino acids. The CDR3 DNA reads TGTGCCAGCAGTTACCTAGCGGGAGGGCGCACAGATACGCAGTATTTT. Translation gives CASSYLAGGRTDTQYF.

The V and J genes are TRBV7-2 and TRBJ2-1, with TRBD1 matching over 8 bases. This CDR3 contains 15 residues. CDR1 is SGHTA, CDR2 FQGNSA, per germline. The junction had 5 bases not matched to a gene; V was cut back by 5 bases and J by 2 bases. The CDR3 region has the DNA TGTGCCAGCAGCGCTGACAGGGGAACCTACAATGAGCAGTTCTTC. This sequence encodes CASSADRGTYNEQFF.